This passage covers 8 T cell receptor beta chains from one sample sequenced in a study of cytomegalovirus exposure and HLA in healthy donors. PCR used 60 Vbeta primers and 13 Jbeta primers. Profiled with immunoSEQ multiplex PCR; TCRdb holds only in-frame clones, not every one. The data contain about 180,000 clones, approximately 82% of them seen just once; the ten biggest clones take up around 1.2%. Sequencing was done on a sample of PBMCs. All receptors come from a girl aged 2 to 10 in good health and CMV-seropositive.

The J gene is TRBJ1-6, the V gene TRBV30; 7 bases are shared with TRBD1. V was clipped by 4 bases and J by 4 bases; unmatched bases: 1. Germline CDR1 is GTSNPN and CDR2 is SVGIG (reference sequence). The CDR3 consists of 13 residues. CDR3 sequence reads: CAWTTGYNSPLHF. The CDR3 DNA is TGTGCCTGGACGACAGGGTATAATTCACCCCTCCACTTT.

In nucleotides, the CDR3 is TGTGCCATCAGTGACCAGACTAGTGGGCAGTTCTTC. It is translated as CAISDQTSGQFF. The chain couples TRBV10-3 to TRBJ2-1, with D possibly being TRBD2 (6 bases). Germline lookup yields CDR1 ENHRY and CDR2 SYGVKD. This CDR3 has 12 residues. Trimming left V 3 bases short and J 12 bases short, with 12 bases between.

For this clone: The same CDR3 arises from other DNA sequences in this sample as well. The chain combines TRBV28 with TRBJ1-1; D gene uncertain. Germline CDR1 is MDHEN and CDR2 is SYDVKM. The ends were cut back, 3 bases at V and 7 bases at J, with 9 bases in the middle. The CDR3 is 12 residues long. CDR3 nucleotide sequence: TGTGCCAGCAGTTTCCCAGAGGGTGAAGCTTTCTTT. It encodes CASSFPEGEAFF.

CDR3 in amino acids: CASRGLRQGQPYGYTF. The CDR3 DNA follows: TGTGCCAGCAGGGGATTACGACAGGGGCAACCTTATGGCTACACCTTC. V usage is TRBV2 and J usage is TRBJ1-2; TRBD1 matches 8 bases. Losses at the gene ends were 6 bases for V and 5 bases for J; bases not matched to a gene: 14. The CDR3 is 16 amino acids. CDR1 is SNHLY and CDR2 is FYNNEI in the germline V gene.

There are a few counts of this clone. The chain carries TRBV4-1 and TRBJ1-4; TRBD1 matches at 8 bases. CDR3 length equals 14 residues. CDR1 is MGHRA, CDR2 YSYEKL, per germline. J gave up 10 bases and V 5 bases, and 9 bases lay outside the gene matches. In DNA form, the CDR3 reads TGCGCCAGCAGCGACGACGGACAGGGCGGAAAACTGTTTTTT. This sequence encodes CASSDDGQGGKLFF.

The chain joins TRBV5-1 to TRBJ2-3, with 8 bases aligning to TRBD2. The CDR3 covers 16 residues. The ends lost 4 bases at V and 1 base at J; junction bases unmatched: 8. Per the germline V gene, CDR1 is SGHRS and CDR2 is YFSETQ. The CDR3 coding sequence is TGCGCCAGCAGCCCGGGGGGGGCGCGACGCACAGATACGCAGTATTTT. It encodes CASSPGGARRTDTQYF.

The CDR3 region has the DNA TGCGCCAGCCGGGGACAGGGTCGGGCGGGAGACCGGCACGAGCAGTACTTC. Translated, it gives CASRGQGRAGDRHEQYF. V usage is TRBV5-1 and J usage is TRBJ2-7; 9 bases are shared with TRBD1. V was pared by 7 bases and J by 5 bases, with 19 bases of the junction left unmatched. Looked up from germline, CDR1 is SGHRS and CDR2 is YFSETQ. The length of the CDR3 is 17 residues.

This clone was seen a few times. J is TRBJ1-1 and V is TRBV5-1, with 7 bases matching TRBD1. Germline CDR1 is SGHRS and CDR2 is YFSETQ. J lost 0 bases, V lost 3 bases, and 2 bases had no gene match. The CDR3 contains 14 residues. The CDR3 nucleotides read TGCGCCAGCAGCTCACAGGGGTTGAACACTGAAGCTTTCTTT. Residues: CASSSQGLNTEAFF.